Listed here are 10 T cell receptor beta chains from one sample, sequenced in a study of T cells in Graves' hyperthyroidism and ophthalmopathy. Amplified TCR beta CDR3 regions derived from RNA transcripts. The HTBI set primed first-round TCR CDR3 RT-PCR. TCRdb redid the calling of the multiplex PCR reads with MiXCR, one entry per CDR3 protein. The sample lists about 400,000 distinct CDR3 sequences; 11% to 15% were seen once. Sequencing used blood. Receptor source: a middle-aged man with Graves' ophthalmopathy.

This clonotype was observed many times. The chain uses TRBV30 and TRBJ1-2, with TRBD1 matching 7 bases. The CDR3 loop spans 14 amino acids. Germline trimming cut 3 bases from V and 8 bases from J; bases unmatched to any gene: 12. CDR1 GTSNPN and CDR2 SVGIG come from the germline V gene (reference sequence). CDR3 coding DNA: TGTGCCTGGAGCCTGATGACAGGGAGTGGCGGCTACACCTTC. Amino acid sequence: CAWSLMTGSGGYTF.

This clonotype showed up just a few times. This rearrangement joins TRBV14 to TRBJ2-7; weak D call: TRBD2 (5 bases). CDR3 length equals 15 residues. Trimming pared 1 base from V and 3 bases from J, leaving 13 bases between. Germline V gene data show CDR1 as SGHDN and CDR2 as FVKESK. CDR3 nucleotides: TGTGCCAGCAGCCAAGTATCGGTGGGAGTCTACGAGCAGTACTTC. Its translation: CASSQVSVGVYEQYF.

Note on this clonotype: Just one base apart from a much larger clone, this may be a read error. The CDR3 reads CTSRPVFSLGTGTTFF. The CDR3 bases are TGTACCAGCCGCCCAGTTTTCTCGCTCGGGACAGGCACCACTTTCTTT. V usage is TRBV12-3 or TRBV12-4 and J usage is TRBJ1-1; 8 positions match TRBD1. The CDR3 is 16 residues long.

This clonotype was counted once. A read error is possible here, since a much larger clone lies one base away. The chain has TRBV5-1 and TRBJ2-2; 16 bases fit TRBD2. Germline V gene data show CDR1 as SGHRS and CDR2 as YFSETQ. The V gene end was trimmed by 3 bases and the J gene end by 4 bases; junction bases not matched to a gene: 3. The CDR3 sequence is 17 residues long. The CDR3 here is CASSWGLAGGATGELFF. The CDR3 DNA is TGCGCCAGCAGCTGGGGACTAGCGGGAGGGGCCACCGGGGAGCTGTTTTTT.

This clonotype was detected many times. The rearrangement uses TRBV11-2 and TRBJ2-7; 8 bases are a match to TRBD2. V lost 4 bases to trimming and J lost 2 bases; unmatched junction nucleotides: 7. Germline V gene lookup returns CDR1 SGHAT and CDR2 FQNNGV. The CDR3 spans 15 residues. In nucleotides, the CDR3 is TGTGCCAGCAGCTCCCACGGGGGGGGTACCTACGAGCAGTACTTC. Translated, it gives CASSSHGGGTYEQYF.

This clonotype was observed at least ten times. The chain employs TRBV30 and TRBJ2-4; D possibly uses TRBD1 or TRBD2 (5 bases each). This CDR3 is 14 amino acids long. CDR1 and CDR2 from the germline V gene are GTSNPN and SVGIG (reference sequence). Trimming took 1 base from V and 1 from J, leaving 8 bases between them. Here the CDR3 reads CAWSERGAKNIQYF. The CDR3, as DNA: TGTGCCTGGAGTGAGAGGGGCGCCAAAAACATTCAGTACTTC.

This clonotype was detected only a few times. This sequence joins TRBV20-1 and TRBJ2-1; tentative D call: TRBD2 (6 bases). The germline CDR1 and CDR2 sequences are DFQATT and SNEGSKA (reference sequence). Trimming removed 3 bases at V and 0 bases at J, with 9 bases between. The CDR3 contains 14 residues. The CDR3 spells CSASGRDSYNEQFF. In DNA form, the CDR3 reads TGCAGTGCTAGTGGGCGGGACTCCTACAATGAGCAGTTCTTC.

The chain employs TRBV7-9 and TRBJ2-5, with D hard to call. V lost 1 base to trimming and J lost 1 base, with 13 bases between them. The CDR3 contains 16 residues. Per the germline V gene, CDR1 is SEHNR and CDR2 is FQNEAQ (reference sequence). CDR3 region: CASSLDGPRIQETQYF. CDR3 nucleotides: TGTGCCAGCAGCTTAGATGGACCCAGGATCCAAGAGACCCAGTACTTC.

Ten or more counts support this clonotype. The chain recombines TRBV28 with TRBJ2-7, with TRBD2 identical over 10 bases. Germline V gene data show CDR1 as MDHEN and CDR2 as SYDVKM. With 5 bases clipped from V and 3 bases from J, the junction kept 7 bases outside the gene matches. The CDR3 has 15 residues. DNA of the CDR3: TGTGCCAGCAGTACTCTAGCGGGAGTTTTCTACGAGCAGTACTTC. It encodes CASSTLAGVFYEQYF.

This clonotype has just a few counts. The rearrangement uses TRBV10-1 and TRBJ2-1; TRBD2 agrees at 9 bases. Germline assignment: CDR1 WNHNN and CDR2 SYGVQD (reference sequence). Trimming cost V 5 bases and J 12 bases; bases outside gene matches: 8. The CDR3 covers 13 residues. The CDR3: CASSSSGSPWQFF. DNA of the CDR3: TGCGCCAGCAGTAGTAGCGGGAGTCCTTGGCAGTTCTTC.